This T cell receptor beta chain was retrieved from a study of shared clonotypes between healthy human individuals. The V gene end was trimmed by 6 bases and the J gene end by 3 bases; junction bases not matched to a gene: 3. Germline-derived CDR1 and CDR2 are MNHEY and SVGAGI. This CDR3 spans 13 amino acids. As to this clone: What it binds is unknown.

For every subset, genomic DNA was evenly distributed across several immunoSEQ plates. TCRdb keeps only in-frame clones here, not all; method: immunoSEQ multiplex PCR. The table lists roughly 2,300,000 clones, 92% of them singletons. General study results and limits: Some naive CD4 clonotypes, roughly 4.7%, turned up in common across a handful of donors.

Sequencing used naive CD4+ T cells from PBMCs. Described subset: CD45RA+ positively selected. The receptor was derived from a young man in good health. Some clones in this sample may be carry-over from other donors' samples. The chain carries TRBV6-5 and TRBJ2-3; 7 nucleotides match TRBD1. CDR3 residues: CASRSRGTDTQYF. The CDR3 region has the DNA TGTGCCAGCAGGAGCAGGGGGACAGATACGCAGTATTTT.